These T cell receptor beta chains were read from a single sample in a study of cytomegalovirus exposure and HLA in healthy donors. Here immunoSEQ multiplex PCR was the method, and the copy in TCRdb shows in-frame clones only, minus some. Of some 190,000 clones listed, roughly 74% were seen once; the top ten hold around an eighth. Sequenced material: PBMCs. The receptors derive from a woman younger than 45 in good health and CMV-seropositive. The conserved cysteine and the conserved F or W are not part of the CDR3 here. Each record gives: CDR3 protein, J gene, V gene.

ASSLAWGQGYGYT TRBJ1-2 TRBV5-1
ASSSTGGDTEAF TRBJ1-1 TRBV5-4
ASSLVGAASEKLF TRBJ1-4 TRBV4-1
ASSDLTGAYVNTEAF TRBJ1-1 TRBV10-2
ASSALAGGPEQY TRBJ2-7 TRBV6-5
ASSQWREKNQPQH TRBJ1-5 TRBV28
ASSLFPSDGRGTDTQY TRBJ2-3 TRBV28
ASSLIGGGTY TRBJ2-5 TRBV2
ASSQRIPGGAENIQY TRBJ2-4 TRBV4-1
ASWVAGGKDTQY TRBJ2-3 TRBV10-2
ATSRVALSYNEQF TRBJ2-1 TRBV15
ASSGDREVVSPLH TRBJ1-6 TRBV28
ASGVTGTGLRGQY TRBJ2-7 TRBV7-2
ASSSLGQGATEAF TRBJ1-1 TRBV13
ASKEGGGNTGELF TRBJ2-2 TRBV19
ASGRGQRVSYNEQF TRBJ2-1 TRBV19
AVLNQGSYEQY NA TRBV6-5
ASGSRQGVPETQY TRBJ2-5 TRBV12-5
ASRLAGGTGELF TRBJ2-2 TRBV19
ASSIRTGVQN TRBJ2-7 TRBV6-1
ASSFNGEWGESYNSPLH TRBJ1-6 TRBV27
AWERQTGNTIY TRBJ1-3 TRBV30
ASSYSRGHGNTIY TRBJ1-3 TRBV6-5
ASSQTWTELGGEQF TRBJ2-1 TRBV4-1
ASSLHGLGEKLF TRBJ1-4 TRBV7-9
ASNQAGEITYEQY TRBJ2-7 TRBV28
ASMDRNTDTQY TRBJ2-3 TRBV11-2
ASSRTANYGYT TRBJ1-2 TRBV6-5
ASSVNSLTLYGYT TRBJ1-2 TRBV2
SSSTRTSVSTDTQY TRBJ2-3 TRBV7-9
ASSLIGGPDTQY TRBJ2-3 TRBV28
ASSNGRTGTTSGANVLT TRBJ2-6 TRBV28
AWSVAGNQPQH TRBJ1-5 TRBV30
ASSLAGSGRRIDTQY TRBJ2-3 TRBV7-9
ASSGGLAGGTGELF TRBJ2-2 TRBV6-1
AWSKRGPYNSPLH TRBJ1-6 TRBV30
ASSPPGGVSYEQY TRBJ2-7 TRBV28
ASSQVPFYYEQY TRBJ2-7 TRBV4-3
ASSPPDPLLAGGPGKTQY TRBJ2-5 TRBV23-1
ASSPGQGSQPQH TRBJ1-5 TRBV18
AWALAGGVGKQY TRBJ2-7 TRBV30
ASRRDTLNYGYT TRBJ1-2 TRBV27
TPLRGNYEQY TRBJ2-7 TRBV1
ASTYSGGATDTQY TRBJ2-3 TRBV7-9
ASSFSRNHYEQY NA TRBV11-3
ASSELITGTGYEQY TRBJ2-7 TRBV6-1
ASSFLGLAGLQETQY TRBJ2-5 TRBV5-1
ASSLSTGTAINQPQH TRBJ1-5 TRBV28
ASGPLGPFGTEAF TRBJ1-1 TRBV12-5